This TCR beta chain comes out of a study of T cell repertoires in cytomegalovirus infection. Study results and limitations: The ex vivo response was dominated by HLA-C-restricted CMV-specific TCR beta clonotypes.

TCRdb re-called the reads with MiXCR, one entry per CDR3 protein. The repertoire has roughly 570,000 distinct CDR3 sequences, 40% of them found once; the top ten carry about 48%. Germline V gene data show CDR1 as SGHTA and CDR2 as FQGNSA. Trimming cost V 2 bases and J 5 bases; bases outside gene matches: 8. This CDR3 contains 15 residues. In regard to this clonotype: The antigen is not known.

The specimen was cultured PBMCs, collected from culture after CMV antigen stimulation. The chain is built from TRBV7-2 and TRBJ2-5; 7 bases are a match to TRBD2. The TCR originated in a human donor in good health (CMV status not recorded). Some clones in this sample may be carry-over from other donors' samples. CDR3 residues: CASSLFREAGETQYF. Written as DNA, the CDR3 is TGTGCCAGCAGCTTATTCCGGGAGGCGGGGGAGACCCAGTACTTC.